This is a list of T cell receptor beta chains from one sample in a study of T cell repertoires in cytomegalovirus infection. One entry per CDR3 protein, called by TCRdb with MiXCR from the reads. The table includes fewer than 200,000 distinct CDR3 sequences, roughly 14% detected once. Sequencing was done on a sample of PBMCs. Receptors originate from a human donor in good health (CMV status not recorded). Some clones in this sample may be carry-over from other donors' samples. CDR3s include the opening cysteine and the closing phenylalanine or tryptophan. A D gene is named only where the DNA matches it firmly. Size tells how often a clone was seen (once, few, many) or the class of an expanded clone, and some rows leave it out.

TRBJ2-1,TRBD2,TRBV2,few,TGTGCCAGCAGTGAATATCTTGCGGGGGGGCTGAATGAGCAGTTCTTC,CASSEYLAGGLNEQFF
TRBJ1-1,-,TRBV18,medium-sized,TGTGCCAGCTCACCACTGCCAGGCGACACTGAAGCTTTCTTT,CASSPLPGDTEAFF
TRBJ1-3,-,TRBV29-1,few,TGCAGCGTTGAGTCCGGAAACACCATATATTTT,CSVESGNTIYF
TRBJ1-5,-,TRBV7-9,-,TGTGCCAGCAGCCAATCGGGGAACGGTCAGCCCCAGCATTTT,CASSQSGNGQPQHF
TRBJ2-1,-,TRBV20-1,-,TGCAGTGCTGAGGGGGGGAGCTCCTACAATGAGCAGTTCTTC,CSAEGGSSYNEQFF
TRBJ1-1,-,TRBV29-1,few,TGCAGCGCAGACCGAGTAGGAGCTTTCTTT,CSADRVGAFF
TRBJ1-1,-,TRBV29-1,-,TGCAGCGTTGCCCCGGGACGACGGAACACTGAAGCTTTCTTT,CSVAPGRRNTEAFF
TRBJ2-3,TRBD2,TRBV18,few,TGTGCCAGCTCACCACCGGAGGCGGGAGCGGGCACAGATACGCAGTATTTT,CASSPPEAGAGTDTQYF
TRBJ2-7,TRBD1,TRBV7-2,many,TGTGCCAGCAGCTCCCCGGGGACAGCGTACGAGCAGTACTTC,CASSSPGTAYEQYF
TRBJ2-1,-,TRBV7-2,many,TGTGCCAGCAGCTTACCCCGACCGGGGCTTGCCTACAATGAGCAGTTCTTC,CASSLPRPGLAYNEQFF
TRBJ1-1,TRBD1,TRBV28,many,TGTGCCAGCAGCAACAGGGGTACGAACACTGAAGCTTTCTTT,CASSNRGTNTEAFF
TRBJ1-3,-,TRBV7-9,few,TGTGCCAGCAGCTGGCAGACATTTGGCGGAAACACCATATATTTT,CASSWQTFGGNTIYF
TRBJ2-7,TRBD2,TRBV27,few,TGTGCCAGCAGTTTATCACTAGCGGTTTCCTACGAGCAGTACTTC,CASSLSLAVSYEQYF
TRBJ2-1,-,TRBV2,-,TGTGCCAGCTTCCGGGCGGTGTACAATGAGCAGTTCTTC,CASFRAVYNEQFF
TRBJ2-5,TRBD1,TRBV20-1,few,TGCAGTGCTGGATTCCGGGACAGGGGAAGGGAGACCCAGTACTTC,CSAGFRDRGRETQYF